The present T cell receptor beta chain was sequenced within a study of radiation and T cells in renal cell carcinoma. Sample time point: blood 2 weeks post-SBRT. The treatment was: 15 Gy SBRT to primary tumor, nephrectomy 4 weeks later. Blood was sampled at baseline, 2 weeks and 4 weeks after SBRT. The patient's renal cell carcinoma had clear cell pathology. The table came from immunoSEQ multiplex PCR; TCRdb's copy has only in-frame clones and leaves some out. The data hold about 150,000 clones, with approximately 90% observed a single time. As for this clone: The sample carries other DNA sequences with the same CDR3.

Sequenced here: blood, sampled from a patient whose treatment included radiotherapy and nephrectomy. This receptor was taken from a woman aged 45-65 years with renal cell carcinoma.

CDR3 residues: CSARESGEQFF. Written as DNA, the CDR3 is TGCAGTGCTAGAGAATCGGGTGAGCAGTTCTTC. The chain carries TRBV20-1 and TRBJ2-1; D gene uncertain. V lost 0 bases to trimming and J lost 9 bases, with 6 bases between them. This CDR3 has 11 amino acids. CDR1 is DFQATT and CDR2 is SNEGSKA in the germline V gene (reference sequence).